The 4 T cell receptor beta chains reported below all come from one sample, sequenced in a study of T cell repertoires in cytomegalovirus infection. The antigens these receptors bind are not known. TCRdb used MiXCR to reprocess the reads, holding one entry per CDR3 protein. The table has 900,000 to 950,000 distinct CDR3 sequences, 31% seen once; the top ten hold under 15%. The specimen was cultured CD8+ T cells from PBMCs, collected from culture after CMV antigen stimulation. The receptors were gathered from a human donor in good health (CMV status not recorded). Some clones in this sample may be carry-over from other donors' samples.

This clonotype was recorded a few times. The V and J genes are TRBV7-9 and TRBJ1-2; tentatively, D is TRBD1 (5 bases). The CDR3 is made up of 14 amino acids. Trimming removed 4 bases at V and 8 bases at J, with 17 bases between. Germline values: CDR1 SEHNR, CDR2 FQNEAQ (reference sequence). In DNA form, the CDR3 reads TGTGCCAGCAGCTCGGGGGGGGGATTGAACGGCTACACCTTC. This codes for CASSSGGGLNGYTF.

This clonotype was seen more than once but under ten times. V gene TRBV27 combines with J gene TRBJ2-1; possible D gene TRBD2, 5 bases. V was trimmed by 6 bases and J by 2 bases, leaving 14 bases between them. This CDR3 region has 15 residues. CDR1 and CDR2 from the germline V gene are MNHEY and SMNVEV (reference sequence). CDR3 DNA: TGTGCCAGCAGCGTCTTGAGAGGGACCTACAATGAGCAGTTCTTC. Amino acids: CASSVLRGTYNEQFF.

Only a few counts were recorded for this clonotype. The chain is built from TRBV6-5 and TRBJ1-1; perhaps TRBD1 as D (5 bases). CDR3 length equals 14 residues. The V end was cut by 2 bases, the J end by 4 bases, with 11 bases between. Looked up from germline, CDR1 is MNHEY and CDR2 is SVGAGI. CDR3 bases: TGTGCCAGCAGTTACGCAGGGATCTCCACTGAAGCTTTCTTT. Translated, it gives CASSYAGISTEAFF.

On this clonotype: One end of the junction fails to match germline, which may point to a read error. The genes are TRBV5-1 and TRBJ2-5; D is perhaps TRBD2 (5 bases). CDR1 and CDR2 (germline): SGHRS, YFSETQ. The CDR3 runs to 15 residues. CDR3 nucleotide sequence: TGCGCCAGCAGCTTGACCCCCGGGGTTGAAGAGAGCCAGTACTTC. Translated, it gives CASSLTPGVEESQYF. The full variable domain, in which reference TRBV5-1 and TRBJ2-5 provide the parts outside the CDR3, is KAGVTQTPRYLIKTRGQQVTLSCSPISGHRSVSWYQQTPGQGLQFLFEYFSETQRNKGNFPGRFSGRQFSNSRSEMNVSTLELGDSALYLCASSLTPGVEESQYFGPGTRLLVL.